This T cell receptor beta chain derives from a study of T cell responses to AZD1222 COVID-19 vaccine. Across the whole study: Second doses were pooled across both intervals (about 4 or about 12 weeks).

This table comes from immunoSEQ multiplex PCR, and its TCRdb copy is limited to in-frame clones, with some not included. The table records approximately 100,000 clones, around 87% of them present only once. Study-wide results and caveats: The donor cohort was predominantly white British with a female majority, and clonal diversity may have been underestimated. Just a handful of people given AZD1222 tested seropositive at baseline.

As concerns this clone: The antigen is not known.

The sequencing used peripheral blood, collected on day 0 of AZD1222 vaccination. The TCR originated in an adult in good health.

This CDR3 is CAWSVGGADGEQYF. The CDR3 DNA reads as TGTGCCTGGAGTGTAGGGGGGGCGGACGGGGAGCAGTACTTC. This chain joins TRBV30 and TRBJ2-7, with TRBD2 as a possible D gene (7 bases). Trimming left V 0 bases short and J 7 bases short, with 16 bases between. The CDR3 is 14 amino acids. CDR1 and CDR2 (germline): GTSNPN, SVGIG (reference sequence).